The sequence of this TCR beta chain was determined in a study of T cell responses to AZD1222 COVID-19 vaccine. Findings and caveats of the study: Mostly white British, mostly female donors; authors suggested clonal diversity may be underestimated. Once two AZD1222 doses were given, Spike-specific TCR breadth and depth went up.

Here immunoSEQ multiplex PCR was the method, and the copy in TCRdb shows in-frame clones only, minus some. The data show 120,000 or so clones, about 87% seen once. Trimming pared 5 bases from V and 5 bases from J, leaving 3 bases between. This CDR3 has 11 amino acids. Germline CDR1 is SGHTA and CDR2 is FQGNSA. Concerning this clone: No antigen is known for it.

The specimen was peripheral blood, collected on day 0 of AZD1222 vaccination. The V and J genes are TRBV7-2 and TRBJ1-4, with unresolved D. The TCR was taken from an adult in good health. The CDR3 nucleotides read TGTGCCAGCAGCCGGAATGAAAAACTGTTTTTT. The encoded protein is CASSRNEKLFF.